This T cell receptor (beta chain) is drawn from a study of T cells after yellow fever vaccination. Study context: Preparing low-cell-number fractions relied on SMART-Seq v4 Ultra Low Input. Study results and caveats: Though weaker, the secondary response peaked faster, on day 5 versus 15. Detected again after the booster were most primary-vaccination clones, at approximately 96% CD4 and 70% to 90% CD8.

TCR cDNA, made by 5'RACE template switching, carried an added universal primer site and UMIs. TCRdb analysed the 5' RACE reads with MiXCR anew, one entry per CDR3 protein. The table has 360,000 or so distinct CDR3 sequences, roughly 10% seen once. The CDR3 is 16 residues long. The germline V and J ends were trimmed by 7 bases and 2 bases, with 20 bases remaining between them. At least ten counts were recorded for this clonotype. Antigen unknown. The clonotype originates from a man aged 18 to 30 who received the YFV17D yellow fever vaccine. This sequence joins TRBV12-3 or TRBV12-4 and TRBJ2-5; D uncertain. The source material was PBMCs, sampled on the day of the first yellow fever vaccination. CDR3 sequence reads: CASTPVGGRRQETQYF. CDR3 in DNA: TGTGCCAGCACCCCGGTAGGCGGCAGACGGCAAGAGACCCAGTACTTC.